This T cell receptor beta chain was sequenced for a study of a mutant IDH1 vaccine in newly diagnosed glioma. The CDR3 loop spans 11 amino acids. The V gene end was trimmed by 5 bases and the J gene end by 7 bases; junction bases not matched to a gene: 3. Germline CDR1 SQVTM, CDR2 ANQGSEA. As to time point: week 47, end of study. A single vaccine dose contained 300 ug of mutant IDH1 20-mer peptide, and topical imiquimod was used with it. This clone turned up a few times. The antigen is undetermined. The data were produced by immunoSEQ multiplex PCR, yet TCRdb's version contains in-frame clones alone and is incomplete. Of 55,000 to 65,000 clones in the sample, around 75% were seen once.

V and J are TRBV29-1 and TRBJ1-2; 8 bases are a match to TRBD1. Sample: PBMCs, taken from a glioma patient whose treatment included an IDH1 peptide vaccine. The TCR comes from a man aged 45-65 years with glioma. DNA for the CDR3: TGCAGCGTTTTGGACAGGGTTGGCTACACCTTC. Translating gives CSVLDRVGYTF.